One and the same sample provided the 22 T cell receptor beta chains below, sequenced in a study of blood T cell repertoires in COVID-19. TCRdb keeps only in-frame clones here, not all; method: immunoSEQ multiplex PCR. The data show 140,000 to 150,000 clones, roughly 90% seen once. The sample taken for sequencing was peripheral blood. The receptors derive from a human donor in a cohort sampled during active COVID-19.

The chain is built from TRBV19 and TRBJ1-2; no clear D gene. V lost 6 bases to trimming and J lost 8 bases, with 19 bases between them. The CDR3 loop spans 14 amino acids. Germline CDR1 is LNHDA and CDR2 is SQIVND (reference sequence). The CDR3 loop is CASSPSGRDRGYTF. The DNA for the CDR3 is TGTGCCAGTAGCCCAAGCGGCCGGGATAGGGGCTACACCTTC.

The V and J genes are TRBV3-1 (or the pseudogene TRBV3-2) and TRBJ1-2; D is unclear. Trimming took 0 bases from V and 7 from J, leaving 15 bases between them. The CDR3 sequence is 15 residues long. Per the germline V gene, CDR1 is LGHDT and CDR2 is YNNKEL (reference sequence). The CDR3 spells CASSQEGRGGSGYTF. The CDR3 bases are TGTGCCAGCAGCCAAGAGGGCAGAGGAGGCTCTGGCTACACCTTC.

The genes are TRBV4-1 and TRBJ2-1, with TRBD1 matching 8 bases. From germline, CDR1 is MGHRA and CDR2 YSYEKL. The CDR3 has 15 amino acids. J gave up 8 bases and V 3 bases, and 9 bases lay outside the gene matches. The CDR3: CASSHPGQVLHEQFF. The CDR3 DNA sequence: TGCGCCAGCAGCCACCCGGGACAGGTACTTCATGAGCAGTTCTTC.

The chain employs TRBV4-1 and TRBJ2-3; 9 bases are shared with TRBD2. Germline V gene sequence: CDR1 MGHRA, CDR2 YSYEKL. The trim removed 4 bases at V and 0 bases at J, leaving 14 bases unmatched. The CDR3 sequence is 19 residues long. The CDR3 loop reads CASSPGFSSGDRSTDTQYF. DNA for the CDR3: TGCGCCAGCAGCCCAGGCTTCTCTAGCGGGGACAGAAGCACAGATACGCAGTATTTT.

The chain combines TRBV6-5 with TRBJ2-1; D is ambiguous. The CDR3 covers 11 residues. The germline CDR1 and CDR2 sequences are MNHEY and SVGAGI. V lost 6 bases and J lost 5, with 5 bases in between. CDR3 sequence: CASRINNEQFF. The CDR3 DNA is TGTGCCAGCAGAATAAACAATGAGCAGTTCTTC.

CDR3 coding DNA: TGCGCCAGCAAAAAAGAGCAACCTACGGGGGAGACCCAGTACTTC. This gives the protein CASKKEQPTGETQYF. The chain couples TRBV5-1 to TRBJ2-5, with D possibly matching TRBD2 (5 bases). CDR3 length: 15 amino acids. Germline V lookup: CDR1 SGHRS, CDR2 YFSETQ. Trimming took off 6 bases at V and 5 bases at J, with 20 bases between the two ends.

The chain links TRBV12-3 or TRBV12-4 to TRBJ1-1, with a possible D match to TRBD1 (5 bases). This CDR3 comprises 13 residues. V shed 3 bases and J shed 1 base, with 6 bases lying between them. The CDR3 coding sequence is TGTGCCAGCAGTTTTGGGGCGAACACTGAAGCTTTCTTT. Encoded protein: CASSFGANTEAFF.

This chain uses TRBV5-4 with TRBJ2-7; 7 nucleotides match TRBD2. V shed 2 bases and J 7 bases; nucleotides not matched to a gene: 9. The CDR3 spans 14 residues. CDR1 and CDR2 (germline): SGHNT, YYREEE (reference sequence). CDR3 nucleotide sequence: TGTGCCAGCAGCTTCAGGGAGGGACCTAGGGAGCAGTACTTC. Translated: CASSFREGPREQYF.

The J gene is TRBJ1-5, the V gene TRBV12-5; 11 bases are shared with TRBD1. The J segment lost 2 bases and the V segment lost 6 bases, leaving 3 bases of the junction unmatched. The length of the CDR3 is 15 residues. Germline V gene lookup returns CDR1 LGHNT and CDR2 FRNRAP. The CDR3 coding sequence is TGTGCTAGTGGCTGGACAGGGGGCGGCAATCAGCCCCAGCATTTT. Its protein product is CASGWTGGGNQPQHF.

This chain joins TRBV5-1 and TRBJ2-1, with 7 bases identical to TRBD2. J lost 5 bases, V lost 0 bases, and 5 bases had no gene match. CDR1 is SGHRS and CDR2 is YFSETQ in the germline V gene. This CDR3 spans 15 amino acids. The CDR3 spells CASSLVGGVNNEQFF. The CDR3 coding sequence is TGCGCCAGCAGCTTGGTTGGGGGGGTCAACAATGAGCAGTTCTTC. Full variable domain (remainder filled in from reference TRBV5-1 and TRBJ2-1): KAGVTQTPRYLIKTRGQQVTLSCSPISGHRSVSWYQQTPGQGLQFLFEYFSETQRNKGNFPGRFSGRQFSNSRSEMNVSTLELGDSALYLCASSLVGGVNNEQFFGPGTRLTVL.

V gene TRBV10-1 combines with J gene TRBJ2-5; 7 bases map to TRBD2. The germline CDR1 and CDR2 sequences are WNHNN and SYGVQD (reference sequence). This CDR3 spans 15 amino acids. The V segment lost 0 bases and the J segment 4 bases; nucleotides outside the gene matches: 5. DNA for the CDR3: TGCGCCAGCAGTGAGTCGGGATTAGCGGGAGAGACCCAGTACTTC. Protein product: CASSESGLAGETQYF.

The chain recombines TRBV5-1 with TRBJ2-3, with 9 nucleotides matching TRBD1. The V gene end was trimmed by 4 bases and the J gene end by 2 bases; junction bases not matched to a gene: 8. The CDR3 sequence is 16 residues long. Germline CDR1 reads SGHRS; CDR2 reads YFSETQ. The CDR3 spells CASSVNRGRATDTQYF. CDR3 in DNA: TGCGCCAGCAGCGTAAACAGGGGGCGCGCCACAGATACGCAGTATTTT.

The J gene is TRBJ1-2, the V gene TRBV6-5; D not certain. Germline CDR1 reads MNHEY; CDR2 reads SVGAGI. The V and J ends lost 8 bases and 3 bases respectively, with 10 bases between them. The CDR3 contains 12 residues. CDR3 amino acids: CASGRGHYGYTF. The CDR3 DNA reads TGTGCCAGCGGCAGAGGCCACTATGGCTACACCTTC.

The J gene is TRBJ2-3, the V gene TRBV5-6; D is unclear. With 0 bases removed from V and 7 bases from J, the gap between germline ends came to 12 bases. The CDR3 is 14 amino acids. Germline lookup yields CDR1 SGHDT and CDR2 YYEEEE. The CDR3 nucleotides are TGTGCCAGCAGCTTGGCCCTCAGTCCCAATACGCAGTATTTT. Protein product: CASSLALSPNTQYF.

The chain is built from TRBV7-3 and TRBJ2-3; D not resolved. This CDR3 spans 15 amino acids. The V end was cut by 1 base, the J end by 5 bases, with 13 bases between. Germline CDR1 and CDR2: SGHTA and FQGTGA. DNA for the CDR3: TGTGCCAGCAGCTTAAGTGCCGCGAGTAGAGATACGCAGTATTTT. It is translated as CASSLSAASRDTQYF.

The V call is TRBV12-5, the J call TRBJ1-2; 8 positions match TRBD1. The V gene end was trimmed by 1 base and the J gene end by 1 base; junction bases not matched to a gene: 5. CDR3 length equals 16 residues. Germline V gene lookup returns CDR1 LGHNT and CDR2 FRNRAP. DNA for the CDR3: TGTGCTAGTGGTTTGGGGAGAGGACAGGGTAACTATGGCTACACCTTC. Residues: CASGLGRGQGNYGYTF. The full variable domain, rest sourced from reference TRBV12-5 and TRBJ1-2, is DARVTQTPRHKVTEMGQEVTMRCQPILGHNTVFWYRQTMMQGLELLAYFRNRAPLDDSGMPKDRFSAEMPDATLATLKIQPSEPRDSAVYFCASGLGRGQGNYGYTFGSGTRLTVV.

The chain couples TRBV18 to TRBJ1-1; possible D gene TRBD1, 6 bases. This CDR3 contains 18 residues. The germline V and J ends were trimmed by 4 bases and 2 bases, with 23 bases remaining between them. Per the germline V gene, CDR1 is KGHSH and CDR2 is LQKENI. The DNA for the CDR3 is TGTGCCAGCTCACTCAATCAGCCGGGACAAAGCTTAAACACTGAAGCTTTCTTT. Residues: CASSLNQPGQSLNTEAFF.

V gene TRBV6-6 combines with J gene TRBJ2-5, with 8 bases lining up with TRBD1. The CDR3 consists of 14 residues. In germline, CDR1 is MNHNY, CDR2 SVGAGI (reference sequence). Losses at the gene ends were 4 bases for V and 2 bases for J; bases not matched to a gene: 3. CDR3 nucleotides: TGTGCCAGCAGTTTTACAGGGGGTCAAGAGACCCAGTACTTC. Translated: CASSFTGGQETQYF.

CDR3 sequence (DNA): TGTGCCAGTAGTACTACTAGCGGGGCCACCGGGGAGCTGTTTTTT. It is translated as CASSTTSGATGELFF. The chain employs TRBV19 and TRBJ2-2, with TRBD2 matching 10 bases. J was trimmed by 4 bases and V by 4 bases; bases with no gene match: 3. CDR1 and CDR2 (germline): LNHDA, SQIVND (reference sequence). The CDR3 extends over 15 amino acids.

V usage is TRBV5-1 and J usage is TRBJ2-2, with D possibly being TRBD2 (6 bases). The V gene's germline CDR1 is SGHRS and CDR2 YFSETQ. The V end was cut by 0 bases, the J end by 9 bases, with 9 bases between. This CDR3 has 13 amino acids. The CDR3 region has the DNA TGCGCCAGCAGCTTGGCCGGGAGTCGGGAGCTGTTTTTT. It encodes CASSLAGSRELFF. Filled out from reference TRBV5-1 and TRBJ2-2, the complete variable domain reads KAGVTQTPRYLIKTRGQQVTLSCSPISGHRSVSWYQQTPGQGLQFLFEYFSETQRNKGNFPGRFSGRQFSNSRSEMNVSTLELGDSALYLCASSLAGSRELFFGEGSRLTVL.

V and J are TRBV6-1 and TRBJ1-1; D remains unclear. This CDR3 region has 13 residues. CDR1 and CDR2 from the germline V gene are MNHNS and SASEGT. Trimming left V 1 base short and J 4 bases short, with 7 bases between. The CDR3: CASSEGRGTEAFF. The CDR3 DNA is TGTGCCAGCAGTGAAGGTCGGGGCACTGAAGCTTTCTTT.

This chain connects TRBV20-1 to TRBJ2-3; 10 bases match TRBD2. The CDR3 is 17 residues long. The V and J ends lost 3 bases and 1 base, in that order; junction bases with no gene match: 10. Germline CDR1 reads DFQATT; CDR2 reads SNEGSKA (reference sequence). DNA of the CDR3: TGCAGTGCTAGTCTCCCGGGACTAGCGACCCGCACAGATACGCAGTATTTT. This encodes CSASLPGLATRTDTQYF.